The clone carrying this T cell receptor beta chain was counted only a few times. These data come from a study of tumour-infiltrating T cells in Burkitt lymphoma. About the study: Productive clonality predicted overall and progression-free survival.

Some clones are missing from TCRdb's copy, which holds only in-frame ones; the method was immunoSEQ multiplex PCR. The table lists some 15,000 clones, 25% to 35% of them singletons. The sample consisted of tumor tissue. The TCR originated in a human donor with diffuse large B-cell lymphoma.

In DNA, the CDR3 is TGTGCCAGCAGTGAATGGGTAAGCAATCAGCCCCAGCATTTT. Translated: CASSEWVSNQPQHF. The chain joins TRBV6-1 to TRBJ1-5, with no clear D. CDR1 is MNHNS and CDR2 is SASEGT in the germline V gene. Trimming shortened V by 2 bases and J by 1 base, and 6 bases separated the two germline ends. CDR3 length equals 14 residues.